The following is a T cell receptor (beta chain) sequence with its context. Its antigen is not known. J lost 9 bases, V lost 8 bases, and 9 bases had no gene match. Germline assignment: CDR1 MDHEN and CDR2 SYDVKM. This CDR3 region has 13 residues. The data are from a study of cytomegalovirus exposure and HLA in healthy donors. Study-wide results and limits: Productive rates of about 87% or about 30% were seen for most TCR beta V segments in an earlier analysis. The likely origin of a cluster of highly shared sequence variants was a sequencing artifact. Researchers reported that a few CMV-associated chains were confirmed in vitro as CMV antigen-specific.

Vbeta (60) and Jbeta (13) primers were used in the PCR. Profiling relied on immunoSEQ multiplex PCR, and the TCRdb table lists in-frame clones only, not all of them. The sample includes about 160,000 clones, more than 65% of them seen just once. This TCR derives from a man aged 25-40 years in good health and CMV-seronegative. The chain couples TRBV28 to TRBJ2-7, with TRBD2 matching over 11 bases. The sample consisted of PBMCs. The CDR3 protein is CASGSLAGAAQYF. CDR3 bases: TGTGCCAGCGGATCACTAGCGGGAGCGGCGCAGTACTTC.